This T cell receptor (beta chain) was observed in a study of CD8 T cells in ankylosing spondylitis. General study findings and limits: Seemingly characteristic of ankylosing spondylitis blood was a TCR beta motif consisting of about 8 highly homologous variants. The study looked at matched synovial fluid samples from ankylosing spondylitis patients. Disease-linked clones were reported to be significantly enriched there.

Construction of TCR beta libraries was performed using quantitative 5'-RACE with molecular barcodes. TCRdb fed the 5' RACE reads into MiXCR, producing one record per CDR3 protein. The table shows about 240,000 distinct CDR3 sequences, with about 24% occurring only once. Trimming cost V 0 bases and J 11 bases, with 17 bases left between them. CDR3 size: 15 residues. Germline V gene sequence: CDR1 DFQATT, CDR2 SNEGSKA (reference sequence). This clonotype appeared a few times. What it binds is unknown. The chain recombines TRBV20-1 with TRBJ1-6, with D possibly TRBD1 on 5 matching bases. The sequence came from a male donor with ankylosing spondylitis or in good health (not recorded which). Sequenced material: blood, either unsorted or a sorted T cell fraction (not recorded which). Here the CDR3 reads CSARDPGSGGPPLHF. The CDR3 coding sequence is TGCAGTGCTAGAGACCCCGGGAGCGGGGGTCCACCCCTCCACTTT.